Each of the 24 T cell receptor beta chains below was sequenced from the same sample in a study of blood T cell repertoires in COVID-19. Some clones are missing from TCRdb's copy, which holds only in-frame ones; the method was immunoSEQ multiplex PCR. The sample records hundreds of thousands of clones, around four fifths being singletons. The sample taken for sequencing was peripheral blood. The receptors derive from a woman older than 75 with active or convalescent COVID-19.

V and J are TRBV4-3 and TRBJ2-4, with D possibly matching TRBD2 (5 bases). Germline V gene data show CDR1 as LGHNA and CDR2 as YSLEER. The CDR3 spans 17 residues. Trimming left V 0 bases short and J 1 base short, with 13 bases between. In DNA, the CDR3 is TGCGCCAGCAGCCAAGATCAAGGGTCGGGGGCCAAAAACATTCAGTACTTC. Its protein is CASSQDQGSGAKNIQYF.

The gene calls are TRBV5-1 and TRBJ1-2, with unresolved D. V was shortened by 0 bases and J by 7 bases, with 10 bases between the two germline ends. The germline CDR1 and CDR2 sequences are SGHRS and YFSETQ. The CDR3 is made up of 13 amino acids. CDR3 coding DNA: TGCGCCAGCAGCTTGGACTGGAGAGGTGGCTACACCTTC. This codes for CASSLDWRGGYTF.

This chain joins TRBV20-1 and TRBJ1-6; D is perhaps TRBD1 (6 bases). Germline CDR1 DFQATT, CDR2 SNEGSKA (reference sequence). V lost 3 bases to trimming and J lost 6 bases, with 9 bases between them. The CDR3 has 13 residues. The CDR3: CSASLDSNSPLHF. CDR3 DNA sequence: TGCAGTGCTAGTTTGGACAGTAATTCACCCCTCCACTTT.

The chain links TRBV7-9 to TRBJ2-7; 10 nucleotides agree with TRBD2. This CDR3 is built from 15 residues. Trimming took 0 bases from V and 4 from J; bases not matched to a gene: 3. Germline V gene data show CDR1 as SEHNR and CDR2 as FQNEAQ (reference sequence). CDR3 sequence: CASSLALSGRYEQYF. CDR3 bases: TGTGCCAGCAGCTTAGCGCTTAGCGGGAGGTACGAGCAGTACTTC.

This clone was detected once. The V gene is TRBV4-2, the J gene TRBJ2-1; D is undetermined. The CDR3 extends over 11 amino acids. Germline-derived CDR1 and CDR2 are LGHNA and YNFKEQ. The V end was cut by 4 bases, the J end by 13 bases, with 11 bases between. The CDR3: CASSREVYQFF. For the CDR3, the DNA is TGTGCCAGCAGCCGCGAAGTTTATCAGTTCTTC.

The chain carries TRBV7-9 and TRBJ2-2, with TRBD2 matching over 13 bases. This CDR3 is 19 amino acids long. In germline, CDR1 is SEHNR, CDR2 FQNEAQ (reference sequence). With 5 bases clipped from V and 3 bases from J, the junction kept 12 bases outside the gene matches. The DNA of the CDR3 is TGTGCCAGCAGCCCACGTCGCGGACTAGCGGGAGTTGACACCGGGGAGCTGTTTTTT. Protein product: CASSPRRGLAGVDTGELFF.

This rearrangement joins TRBV27 to TRBJ2-7; tentative D call: TRBD2 (6 bases). V shed 2 bases and J shed 2 bases, with 13 bases lying between them. This CDR3 is 15 amino acids long. The V gene's germline CDR1 is MNHEY and CDR2 SMNVEV (reference sequence). CDR3 loop: CASSLDSGRPYEQYF. For the CDR3, the DNA is TGTGCCAGCAGTTTAGATTCAGGGAGGCCCTACGAGCAGTACTTC.

The chain joins TRBV11-2 to TRBJ2-1, with TRBD2 matching over 13 bases. Germline V gene data show CDR1 as SGHAT and CDR2 as FQNNGV. After removal of 3 bases from V and 6 bases from J, the junction contained 5 bases not matched to a gene. The CDR3 has 16 residues. The CDR3 nucleotides read TGTGCCAGCAGCTTGGTACTAGCGGGGGGGGCCAATGAGCAGTTCTTC. This codes for CASSLVLAGGANEQFF.

Here the CDR3 reads CAWSVERSTDTQYF. CDR3 sequence (DNA): TGTGCCTGGAGTGTTGAGCGGAGCACAGATACGCAGTATTTT. The genes are TRBV30 and TRBJ2-3, with a possible D match to TRBD2 (5 bases). The CDR3 sequence is 14 residues long. The V end lost 0 bases, the J end lost 0 bases, and 7 bases lay between the germline ends. Germline CDR1 is GTSNPN and CDR2 is SVGIG (reference sequence).

CDR3 bases: TGTGCCAGCTCACCCGGGACAGGGGGCGCGGGGGAGCAGTACTTC. Amino acids: CASSPGTGGAGEQYF. The chain has TRBV18 and TRBJ2-7, with 12 bases identical to TRBD1. Germline CDR1 reads KGHSH; CDR2 reads LQKENI. The CDR3 is made up of 15 amino acids. With V trimmed by 3 bases and J by 7 bases, 7 bases remained unmatched.

This clone occurred many times. The CDR3 protein is CASSSTGFTGELFF. In DNA form, the CDR3 reads TGTGCCAGCAGTTCCACAGGGTTCACCGGGGAGCTGTTTTTT. The rearrangement uses TRBV28 and TRBJ2-2; a weak D match, TRBD1 (6 bases). The V end lost 4 bases, the J end lost 4 bases, and 10 bases lay between the germline ends. CDR1 MDHEN and CDR2 SYDVKM come from the germline V gene. There are 14 residues in the CDR3.

This rearrangement joins TRBV19 to TRBJ2-5; D uncertain. The germline V gene has CDR1 LNHDA and CDR2 SQIVND (reference sequence). With 1 base removed from V and 2 bases from J, the gap between germline ends came to 11 bases. CDR3 length: 15 amino acids. The CDR3 spells CASSIVEARQETQYF. The CDR3 bases are TGTGCCAGTAGTATAGTAGAGGCCCGACAAGAGACCCAGTACTTC.

This clone occurred a few times. This chain joins TRBV2 and TRBJ2-2; 8 nucleotides agree with TRBD1. The CDR3 runs 17 residues. V gave up 0 bases and J gave up 2 bases; unmatched junction bases: 5. Germline V gene sequence: CDR1 SNHLY, CDR2 FYNNEI. The CDR3 here is CASSEARGRTNTGELFF. CDR3 in DNA: TGTGCCAGCAGTGAAGCCAGGGGGCGGACTAACACCGGGGAGCTGTTTTTT.

The V gene is TRBV5-1, the J gene TRBJ1-3, with 7 positions matching TRBD1. V lost 7 bases, J lost 7 bases, and 8 bases stayed unmatched. The length of the CDR3 is 13 residues. CDR1 and CDR2 from the germline V gene are SGHRS and YFSETQ. The CDR3 DNA reads TGCGCCAGCTCCGGGACAGACGGGAACACCATATATTTT. Amino acid sequence: CASSGTDGNTIYF.

This clone occurred a few times. V gene TRBV11-3 combines with J gene TRBJ2-2; perhaps TRBD2 as D (5 bases). This CDR3 region has 12 residues. Germline loops: CDR1 SGHNT, CDR2 YENEEA. V was pared by 6 bases and J by 7 bases, with 9 bases between. The CDR3 loop is CASSYTSGELFF. The CDR3 bases are TGTGCCAGCAGTTACACTAGCGGGGAGCTGTTTTTT.

This chain links TRBV7-2 with TRBJ2-2; D is possibly TRBD1 (5 bases). The V gene lost 1 base and the J gene lost 6 bases, with 18 bases spanning the gap. Germline V lookup: CDR1 SGHTA, CDR2 FQGNSA. The CDR3 has 17 amino acids. The CDR3 here is CASSLDTSVRVAGELFF. The CDR3 coding sequence is TGTGCCAGCAGCTTAGACACTTCGGTCAGGGTGGCCGGGGAGCTGTTTTTT.

The chain employs TRBV24-1 and TRBJ2-1, with 11 bases matching TRBD2. CDR1 and CDR2 (germline): KGHDR, SFDVKD. The J segment lost 7 bases and the V segment lost 3 bases, leaving 7 bases of the junction unmatched. This CDR3 region has 16 residues. CDR3 residues: CATSDTFRLAGNEQFF. CDR3 DNA sequence: TGTGCCACCAGTGATACCTTTAGACTAGCGGGGAATGAGCAGTTCTTC.

The rearrangement links TRBV5-5 to TRBJ2-1, with TRBD1 matching 7 bases. The CDR3 spans 17 residues. With 4 bases clipped from V and 5 bases from J, the junction kept 15 bases outside the gene matches. Germline V gives CDR1 SGHKS, CDR2 YYEKEE (reference sequence). CDR3 DNA: TGTGCCAGCAGCCTTAGGATAGACCGGGACAGAGACAATGAGCAGTTCTTC. Translation gives CASSLRIDRDRDNEQFF. The complete variable domain, with remaining parts taken from reference TRBV5-5 and TRBJ2-1, reads DAGVTQSPTHLIKTRGQQVTLRCSPISGHKSVSWYQQVLGQGPQFIFQYYEKEERGRGNFPDRFSARQFPNYSSELNVNALLLGDSALYLCASSLRIDRDRDNEQFFGPGTRLTVL.

The V and J genes are TRBV5-1 and TRBJ2-1; TRBD2 agrees at 7 bases. The CDR3 loop spans 14 amino acids. V shed 5 bases and J 2 bases; nucleotides not matched to a gene: 4. The germline V gene encodes CDR1 SGHRS and CDR2 YFSETQ. DNA of the CDR3: TGCGCCAGCAGACTAGCGCAGACCTACAATGAGCAGTTCTTC. The encoded protein is CASRLAQTYNEQFF.

V usage is TRBV2 and J usage is TRBJ2-2; 11 bases match TRBD2. The CDR3 length is 16 residues. With V trimmed by 6 bases and J by 2 bases, 5 bases remained unmatched. CDR1 and CDR2 (germline): SNHLY, FYNNEI. CDR3 residues: CASRLTSGVNTGELFF. The CDR3, as DNA: TGTGCCAGCAGATTGACTAGCGGGGTCAACACCGGGGAGCTGTTTTTT. Complete variable domain (other parts from reference TRBV2 and TRBJ2-2): EPEVTQTPSHQVTQMGQEVILRCVPISNHLYFYWYRQILGQKVEFLVSFYNNEISEKSEIFDDQFSVERPDGSNFTLKIRSTKLEDSAMYFCASRLTSGVNTGELFFGEGSRLTVL.

The chain employs TRBV29-1 and TRBJ2-1, with a tentative D call TRBD2 (6 bases). The CDR3 is 18 residues long. Germline V gives CDR1 SQVTM, CDR2 ANQGSEA. Trimming removed 3 bases at V and 3 bases at J, with 24 bases between. CDR3 nucleotides: TGCAGCGTTGAGGGGTTTTCGACTAGTCGGTTCCTCTACAATGAGCAGTTCTTC. Protein: CSVEGFSTSRFLYNEQFF.

This clone came up many times. The chain couples TRBV15 to TRBJ2-4, with D maybe TRBD2 (6 bases). The germline CDR1 and CDR2 sequences are LNHNV and YYDKDF (reference sequence). The V gene lost 3 bases and the J gene lost 5 bases, with 14 bases spanning the gap. The CDR3 loop spans 15 amino acids. Here the CDR3 reads CATSSPGRRENIQYF. The CDR3 DNA reads as TGTGCCACCAGCAGCCCAGGGAGGAGGGAAAACATTCAGTACTTC. The full variable domain, with the rest looked up from reference TRBV15 and TRBJ2-4, is DAMVIQNPRYQVTQFGKPVTLSCSQTLNHNVMYWYQQKSSQAPKLLFHYYDKDFNNEADTPDNFQSRRPNTSFCFLDIRSPGLGDTAMYLCATSSPGRRENIQYFGAGTRLSVL.

V gene TRBV19 combines with J gene TRBJ1-5; 9 bases line up with TRBD1. J lost 6 bases, V lost 8 bases, and 8 bases had no gene match. Germline values: CDR1 LNHDA, CDR2 SQIVND (reference sequence). The CDR3 is 14 residues long. The CDR3 nucleotides read TGTGCCAGTGCACCGGGACAGGGTCTTCAGCCCCAGCATTTT. This encodes CASAPGQGLQPQHF.

The V gene is TRBV5-1, the J gene TRBJ1-1, with a weak D call TRBD1 (5 bases). The CDR3 spans 13 residues. V was pared by 0 bases and J by 6 bases, with 9 bases between. The germline V gene has CDR1 SGHRS and CDR2 YFSETQ. This CDR3 reads CASSLGRAAEAFF. The CDR3 bases are TGCGCCAGCAGCTTGGGCAGGGCAGCTGAAGCTTTCTTT.